The 9 T cell receptor beta chains below come from one sample, sequenced in a study of blood T cell repertoires in COVID-19. Data came from immunoSEQ multiplex PCR; TCRdb stores just in-frame clones and leaves some out. The sample has 100,000 to 110,000 clones; 90% to 95% are singletons. Sequencing was performed on peripheral blood. These receptors all stem from a man aged 45-65 years with active COVID-19.

The rearrangement links TRBV4-1 to TRBJ2-5; the D is unclear. Trimming took off 4 bases at V and 0 bases at J, with 6 bases between the two ends. There are 13 residues in the CDR3. CDR1 is MGHRA, CDR2 YSYEKL, per germline. This CDR3 is CASSLPYQETQYF. The CDR3 coding sequence is TGCGCCAGCAGCCTCCCGTACCAAGAGACCCAGTACTTC.

Comments on this clone: Other DNA sequences in this specimen translate into the identical CDR3. This sequence joins TRBV12-3 or TRBV12-4 and TRBJ1-2, with unresolved D. CDR3 size: 13 residues. Trimming shortened V by 3 bases and J by 2 bases, and 7 bases separated the two germline ends. The CDR3 sequence: CASSLTGNYGYTF. The CDR3 coding sequence is TGTGCCAGCAGTTTGACCGGGAACTATGGCTACACCTTC.

The chain combines TRBV6-6 with TRBJ1-2, with D possibly matching TRBD1 (5 bases). The germline V and J ends were trimmed by 5 bases and 8 bases, with 15 bases remaining between them. Germline CDR1 MNHNY, CDR2 SVGAGI (reference sequence). The CDR3 totals 13 residues. The CDR3 DNA sequence: TGTGCCAGCAGTCTGTGGGGCGCGGAGGGCTACACCTTC. Translation gives CASSLWGAEGYTF.

The rearrangement uses TRBV24-1 and TRBJ2-3; 9 bases match TRBD1. Trimming removed 4 bases from V and 2 bases from J; junction bases left unmatched: 6. The length of the CDR3 is 16 residues. Germline V gene lookup returns CDR1 KGHDR and CDR2 SFDVKD. CDR3: CATSEGGTGLTDTQYF. CDR3 sequence (DNA): TGTGCCACCAGTGAGGGCGGGACAGGGCTCACAGATACGCAGTATTTT.

The chain recombines TRBV14 with TRBJ1-1; D is undetermined. Germline CDR1 and CDR2: SGHDN and FVKESK. Trimming removed 5 bases from V and 2 bases from J, with 9 bases in between. The CDR3 consists of 13 residues. Here the CDR3 reads CASSGRLNTEAFF. DNA for the CDR3: TGTGCCAGCAGCGGCCGTCTTAACACTGAAGCTTTCTTT.

This chain joins TRBV9 and TRBJ2-1, with D possibly TRBD1 on 6 matching bases. The germline V gene has CDR1 SGDLS and CDR2 YYNGEE. The germline V and J ends were trimmed by 3 bases and 5 bases, with 21 bases remaining between them. This CDR3 is built from 17 residues. The CDR3 DNA reads TGTGCCAGCAGCGATGGCGTAGGGACAAACAAAAACAATGAGCAGTTCTTC. It codes for CASSDGVGTNKNNEQFF.

The chain couples TRBV19 to TRBJ2-7, with TRBD1 identical over 9 bases. Germline V gene data show CDR1 as LNHDA and CDR2 as SQIVND (reference sequence). Losses at the gene ends were 6 bases for V and 3 bases for J; bases not matched to a gene: 9. This CDR3 spans 15 amino acids. CDR3 amino acids: CASRERGQGDYEQYF. The CDR3 DNA reads as TGTGCCAGTAGGGAGCGGGGACAGGGAGACTACGAGCAGTACTTC.

The rearrangement joins TRBV19 to TRBJ2-6; a weak D match, TRBD1 (5 bases). CDR3 size: 16 residues. V lost 5 bases and J lost 0, with 11 bases in between. In germline, CDR1 is LNHDA, CDR2 SQIVND (reference sequence). The CDR3 region is CASSEGAISGANVLTF. The CDR3 coding sequence is TGTGCCAGTAGTGAAGGGGCGATCTCTGGGGCCAACGTCCTGACTTTC.

This clone was seen just once. V usage is TRBV21-1 and J usage is TRBJ2-1; TRBD2, the table's D call, lacks a check against the DNA. TRBV21-1 is a pseudogene. The CDR3 totals 14 residues. The CDR3 region has the DNA TGTGCCAGCAGCCCCCGACTAGCGGGAGATGAGCAGTTCTTC. Amino acids: CASSPRLAGDEQFF.